This T cell receptor (beta chain) was documented in a study of blood T cell repertoires in COVID-19. Study-level information: Samples taken during acute and convalescent COVID-19 were collected in the United States, Italy and Spain.

In the original processing: From reference gene primer amplification, estimates of nucleated cell counts were derived. Clones were sequenced by immunoSEQ multiplex PCR, and TCRdb holds only the in-frame ones, with some missing. V and J calls plus clone size are reproduced from that table; the DNA served to infer D and trimming. This table holds over 300,000 clones, roughly 90% found once. CDR1 is SGHDT and CDR2 is YYEEEE in the germline V gene. CDR3 size: 13 residues. V gave up 5 bases and J gave up 2 bases, with 8 bases separating them. The TCR was taken from a man aged 40-49 years with acute or convalescent COVID-19. The sample consisted of peripheral blood. The chain joins TRBV5-6 to TRBJ1-3; a possible D gene is TRBD1 (6 bases). The DNA of the CDR3 is TGTGCCAGCAGTCAGGGGCCTGGAAACACCATATATTTT. This codes for CASSQGPGNTIYF.